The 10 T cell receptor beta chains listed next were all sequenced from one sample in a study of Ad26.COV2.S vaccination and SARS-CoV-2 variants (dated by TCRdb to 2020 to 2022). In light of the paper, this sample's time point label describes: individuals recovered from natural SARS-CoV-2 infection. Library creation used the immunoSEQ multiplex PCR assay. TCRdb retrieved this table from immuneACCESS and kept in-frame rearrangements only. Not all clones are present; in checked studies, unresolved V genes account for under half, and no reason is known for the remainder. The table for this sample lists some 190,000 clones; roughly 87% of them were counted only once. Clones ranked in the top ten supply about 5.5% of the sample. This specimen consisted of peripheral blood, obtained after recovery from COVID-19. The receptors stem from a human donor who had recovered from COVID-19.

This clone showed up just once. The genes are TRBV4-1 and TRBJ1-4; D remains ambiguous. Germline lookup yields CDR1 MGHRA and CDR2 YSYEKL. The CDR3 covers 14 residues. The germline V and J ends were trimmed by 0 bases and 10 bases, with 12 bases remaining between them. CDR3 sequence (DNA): TGCGCCAGCAGCCAAGATCGAGCACCCGGAAAACTGTTTTTT. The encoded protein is CASSQDRAPGKLFF.

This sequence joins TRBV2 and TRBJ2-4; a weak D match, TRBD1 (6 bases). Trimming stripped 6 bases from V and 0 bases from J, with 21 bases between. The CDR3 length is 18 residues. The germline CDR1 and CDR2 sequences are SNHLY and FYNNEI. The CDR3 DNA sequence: TGTGCCAGCAGCCTCCCTCCCCAGGGACAAAAAGCCAAAAACATTCAGTACTTC. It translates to CASSLPPQGQKAKNIQYF.

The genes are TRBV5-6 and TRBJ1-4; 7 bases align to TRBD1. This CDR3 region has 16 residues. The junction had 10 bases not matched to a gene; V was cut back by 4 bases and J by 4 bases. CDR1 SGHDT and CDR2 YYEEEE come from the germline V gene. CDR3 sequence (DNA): TGTGCCAGCAGCGGTCGGGGGACAGATATTAATGAAAAACTGTTTTTT. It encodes CASSGRGTDINEKLFF.

CDR3 protein: CASSFVGIEQYF. The CDR3 DNA reads as TGTGCCAGCAGTTTCGTGGGGATCGAGCAGTACTTC. This chain connects TRBV12-3 or TRBV12-4 to TRBJ2-7; no clear D. The germline V and J ends were trimmed by 3 bases and 6 bases, with 9 bases remaining between them. The CDR3 runs to 12 residues.

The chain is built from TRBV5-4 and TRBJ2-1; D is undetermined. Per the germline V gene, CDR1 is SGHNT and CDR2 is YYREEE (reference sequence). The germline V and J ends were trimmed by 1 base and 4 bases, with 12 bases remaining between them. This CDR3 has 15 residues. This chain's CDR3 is CASSLRSVGYNEQFF. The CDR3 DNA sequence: TGTGCCAGCAGCTTGCGCAGTGTTGGGTACAATGAGCAGTTCTTC.

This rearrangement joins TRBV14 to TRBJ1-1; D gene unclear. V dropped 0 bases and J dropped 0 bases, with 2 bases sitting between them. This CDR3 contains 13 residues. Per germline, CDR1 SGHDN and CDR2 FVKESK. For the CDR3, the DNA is TGTGCCAGCAGCCAAGACATGAACACTGAAGCTTTCTTT. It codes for CASSQDMNTEAFF.

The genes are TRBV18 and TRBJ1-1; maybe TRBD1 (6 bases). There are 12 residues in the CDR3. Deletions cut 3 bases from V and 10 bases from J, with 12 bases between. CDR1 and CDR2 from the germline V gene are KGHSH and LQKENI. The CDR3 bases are TGTGCCAGCTCACCGGTACAGGGTCTAGCTTTCTTT. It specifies CASSPVQGLAFF.

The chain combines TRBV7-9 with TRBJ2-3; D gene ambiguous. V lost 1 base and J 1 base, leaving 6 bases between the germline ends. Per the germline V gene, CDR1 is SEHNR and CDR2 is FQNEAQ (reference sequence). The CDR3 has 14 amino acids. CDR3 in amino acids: CASSLGSRTDTQYF. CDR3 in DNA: TGTGCCAGCAGCTTAGGCAGCCGCACAGATACGCAGTATTTT.

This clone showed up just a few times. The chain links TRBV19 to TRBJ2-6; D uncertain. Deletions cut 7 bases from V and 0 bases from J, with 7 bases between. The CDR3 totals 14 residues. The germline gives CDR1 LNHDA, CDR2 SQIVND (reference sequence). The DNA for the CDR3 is TGTGCCAGTAAAGTAGACTCTGGGGCCAACGTCCTGACTTTC. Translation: CASKVDSGANVLTF.

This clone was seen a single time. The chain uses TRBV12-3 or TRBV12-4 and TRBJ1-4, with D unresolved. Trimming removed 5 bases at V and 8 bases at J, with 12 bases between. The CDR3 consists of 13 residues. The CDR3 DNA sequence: TGTGCCAGCAGTCACTCCCTGGGGGAAAAACTGTTTTTT. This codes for CASSHSLGEKLFF.